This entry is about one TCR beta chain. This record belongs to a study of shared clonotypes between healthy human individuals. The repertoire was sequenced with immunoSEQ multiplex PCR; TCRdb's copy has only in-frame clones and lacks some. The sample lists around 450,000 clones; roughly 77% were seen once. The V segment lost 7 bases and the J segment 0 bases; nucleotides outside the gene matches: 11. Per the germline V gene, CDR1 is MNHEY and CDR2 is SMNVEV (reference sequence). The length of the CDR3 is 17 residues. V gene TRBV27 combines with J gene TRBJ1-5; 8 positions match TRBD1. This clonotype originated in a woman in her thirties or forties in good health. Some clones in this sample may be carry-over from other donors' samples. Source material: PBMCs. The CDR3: CASKPPGQVYSNQPQHF. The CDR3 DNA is TGTGCCAGCAAACCCCCGGGACAGGTCTATAGCAATCAGCCCCAGCATTTT.